The 26 T cell receptor beta chains below were found in one sample sequenced in a study of beta chain features in type 1 diabetes listed by TCRdb under 2018. The paper as a whole reports these results and caveats: In all four CD4+ subsets, TCRB CDR3 length was moderately but significantly shorter in type 1 diabetes patients.

No antigen has been assigned to these receptors. Library prep was done by the immunoSEQ multiplex PCR assay. The High Capacity cDNA Reverse Transcription Kit was used to reverse transcribe all of the isolated RNA, meaning that expressed TCRB transcripts were what got sequenced. The clones in this table, taken by TCRdb from immuneACCESS, are in-frame only. Not every clone is retained; where verified, under half of the shortfall comes from an unresolved V gene, and the cause of the rest is unknown. Here the sample has about 280,000 clones; roughly 15% occur a single time. Approximately 0.015% of the sample is in the top ten clones. Sequenced: naive CD4+ T cells from blood. The cell subset or site label here, explained by the study, means: true naive CD4+ T cells. These receptors came from a man aged 18 to 29 with type 1 diabetes.

The chain couples TRBV7-9 to TRBJ1-2; 8 bases agree with TRBD1. Trimming took 4 bases from V and 5 from J; bases not matched to a gene: 9. Germline-derived CDR1 and CDR2 are SEHNR and FQNEAQ (reference sequence). CDR3 length: 15 amino acids. CDR3 sequence reads: CASSSIGTGYYGYTF. The CDR3, as DNA: TGTGCCAGCAGCTCCATCGGGACAGGATATTATGGCTACACCTTC.

With respect to this clone: The junction does not match germline at one end; this may be a read error. This chain uses TRBV6-6 with TRBJ1-2; 8 positions match TRBD1. Germline values: CDR1 MNHNY, CDR2 SVGAGI (reference sequence). The CDR3 totals 14 residues. The CDR3 loop reads CASSLSPGQAMPDF. In DNA form, the CDR3 reads TGTGCCAGCAGTCTCTCCCCGGGACAGGCCATGCCCGACTTC.

This clone turned up a few times. The chain links TRBV19 to TRBJ1-1; 7 bases match TRBD1. The V gene end was trimmed by 5 bases and the J gene end by 4 bases; junction bases not matched to a gene: 4. The V gene's germline CDR1 is LNHDA and CDR2 SQIVND (reference sequence). The CDR3 loop spans 13 amino acids. CDR3 amino acids: CASSLPGGTEAFF. For the CDR3, the DNA is TGTGCCAGTAGTCTGCCAGGGGGCACTGAAGCTTTCTTT. Based on the CDR3 plus reference TRBV19 and TRBJ1-1, the full variable domain is DGGITQSPKYLFRKEGQNVTLSCEQNLNHDAMYWYRQDPGQGLRLIYYSQIVNDFQKGDIAEGYSVSREKKESFPLTVTSAQKNPTAFYLCASSLPGGTEAFFGQGTRLTVV.

The chain carries TRBV15 and TRBJ2-3; TRBD2 matches 7 bases. Germline V gene sequence: CDR1 LNHNV, CDR2 YYDKDF (reference sequence). This CDR3 has 13 residues. V lost 2 bases, J lost 7 bases, and 3 bases stayed unmatched. CDR3 region: CATSRSGDHTQYF. The CDR3 DNA is TGTGCCACCAGCAGAAGCGGGGATCATACGCAGTATTTT. Supplemented by reference TRBV15 and TRBJ2-3, the full variable domain reads DAMVIQNPRYQVTQFGKPVTLSCSQTLNHNVMYWYQQKSSQAPKLLFHYYDKDFNNEADTPDNFQSRRPNTSFCFLDIRSPGLGDTAMYLCATSRSGDHTQYFGPGTRLTVL.

There are a few counts of this clone. J is TRBJ1-2 and V is TRBV18; TRBD1 matches 9 bases. This CDR3 region has 15 residues. Germline CDR1 reads KGHSH; CDR2 reads LQKENI. V lost 4 bases and J lost 4; bases outside the gene matches: 7. This chain's CDR3 is CASSQNRGRLYGYTF. In DNA form, the CDR3 reads TGTGCCAGCTCACAGAACAGGGGGCGCCTCTATGGCTACACCTTC.

This clone has just a few counts. V and J are TRBV7-2 and TRBJ1-4, with no clear D. This CDR3 region has 14 residues. Germline V gene data show CDR1 as SGHTA and CDR2 as FQGNSA. Trimming left V 4 bases short and J 2 bases short, with 8 bases between. CDR3 sequence (DNA): TGTGCCAGCAGCTACCGGGAGACTAATGAAAAACTGTTTTTT. Translated: CASSYRETNEKLFF.

The J gene is TRBJ1-2, the V gene TRBV7-2, with D uncertain. The CDR3 is made up of 11 amino acids. Germline-derived CDR1 and CDR2 are SGHTA and FQGNSA. Trimming shortened V by 7 bases and J by 10 bases, and 13 bases separated the two germline ends. The CDR3 here is CASTLGYDYTF. CDR3 bases: TGTGCCAGCACCCTCGGGTACGACTACACCTTC.

This clone was seen only a few times. The chain joins TRBV29-1 to TRBJ2-1, with D possibly TRBD2 on 6 matching bases. Germline V gene sequence: CDR1 SQVTM, CDR2 ANQGSEA. The CDR3 totals 12 residues. Trimming took off 6 bases at V and 9 bases at J, with 15 bases between the two ends. CDR3 protein: CSVTRIGGEQFF. DNA of the CDR3: TGCAGCGTAACTAGGATCGGGGGTGAGCAGTTCTTC.

This clone turned up a few times. Different DNA sequences within this sample yield the same CDR3. The chain carries TRBV11-2 and TRBJ1-1; no firm D call. The CDR3 runs to 14 residues. Germline lookup yields CDR1 SGHAT and CDR2 FQNNGV. V lost 5 bases, J lost 1 base, and 11 bases lay in between. In DNA form, the CDR3 reads TGTGCCAGCAGCCCGCGCCGGGGGAACACTGAAGCTTTCTTT. It yields the protein CASSPRRGNTEAFF.

For the CDR3, the DNA is TGCGCCAGCAGCAGACGAACTAGCGGGGGGAGGAATGAGCAGTTCTTC. Translated, it gives CASSRRTSGGRNEQFF. The V gene is TRBV5-1, the J gene TRBJ2-1; 12 bases line up with TRBD2. CDR1 and CDR2 from the germline V gene are SGHRS and YFSETQ. CDR3 length: 16 amino acids. V gave up 4 bases and J gave up 7 bases; unmatched junction bases: 9.

This clone was found a few times. CDR3 amino acids: CASSPLPMAGGNQPQHF. DNA for the CDR3: TGTGCCAGCTCCCCTCTTCCAATGGCAGGGGGCAATCAGCCCCAGCATTTT. The chain uses TRBV18 and TRBJ1-5; the D gene is possibly TRBD1 (6 bases). Germline V gene data show CDR1 as KGHSH and CDR2 as LQKENI. There are 17 residues in the CDR3. The V end lost 6 bases, the J end lost 2 bases, and 20 bases lay between the germline ends.

This chain links TRBV30 with TRBJ2-1; 8 bases fit TRBD1. The CDR3 contains 13 residues. V shed 1 base, J shed 9 bases, and the junction held 5 bases outside the gene matches. Germline CDR1 GTSNPN, CDR2 SVGIG (reference sequence). The CDR3 DNA reads TGTGCCTGGAGTGCGACAGGGGTTAGTGAGCAGTTCTTC. Its protein product is CAWSATGVSEQFF.

This clone was picked up a small number of times. The chain is built from TRBV4-3 and TRBJ1-1; D not resolved. The germline V gene encodes CDR1 LGHNA and CDR2 YSLEER. The V and J ends lost 0 bases and 5 bases respectively, with 7 bases between them. The CDR3 runs 13 residues. CDR3 protein: CASSQDRLTEAFF. CDR3 nucleotide sequence: TGCGCCAGCAGCCAAGATCGACTGACTGAAGCTTTCTTT.

In this sample, this clone turned up a few times. This CDR3 reads CASSLGVAEYNEQFF. The CDR3 DNA sequence: TGTGCCAGCAGCTTAGGGGTAGCGGAGTACAATGAGCAGTTCTTC. The gene calls are TRBV7-2 and TRBJ2-1; D is perhaps TRBD2 (6 bases). V lost 1 base, J lost 4 bases, and 11 bases lay in between. This CDR3 has 15 amino acids. Germline values: CDR1 SGHTA, CDR2 FQGNSA.

This clone was observed a few times. The V gene is TRBV18, the J gene TRBJ2-1; D is possibly TRBD1 (5 bases). CDR1 KGHSH and CDR2 LQKENI come from the germline V gene. The V and J ends lost 2 bases and 3 bases respectively, with 14 bases between them. The CDR3 loop spans 16 amino acids. CDR3 in DNA: TGTGCCAGCTCACCATTTCTCCCCGACAGCTACAATGAGCAGTTCTTC. It yields the protein CASSPFLPDSYNEQFF.

This chain links TRBV29-1 with TRBJ2-1, with TRBD1 as a possible D gene (6 bases). V gave up 7 bases and J gave up 4 bases, with 20 bases separating them. The CDR3 has 15 amino acids. Germline-derived CDR1 and CDR2 are SQVTM and ANQGSEA. The CDR3 coding sequence is TGCAGCGCGGCCTACGGGACAAGTGGTTACAATGAGCAGTTCTTC. The encoded protein is CSAAYGTSGYNEQFF.

The rearrangement uses TRBV19 and TRBJ2-5; 8 bases map to TRBD1. With V trimmed by 5 bases and J by 2 bases, 10 bases remained unmatched. Germline V lookup: CDR1 LNHDA, CDR2 SQIVND (reference sequence). The CDR3 is 16 residues long. In DNA form, the CDR3 reads TGTGCCAGTAGTCGTCTGGGGACAGGTGGACAAGAGACCCAGTACTTC. This gives the protein CASSRLGTGGQETQYF.

The chain links TRBV28 to TRBJ1-2; D is possibly TRBD1 (5 bases). The germline V gene encodes CDR1 MDHEN and CDR2 SYDVKM. The CDR3 extends over 15 amino acids. Trimming cost V 5 bases and J 6 bases, with 19 bases left between them. CDR3 DNA: TGTGCCAGCAGTCCGGCAGGGTTCACGGGTGATGGCTACACCTTC. Residues: CASSPAGFTGDGYTF.

This clone was detected only a few times. This chain uses TRBV18 with TRBJ1-2, with 9 bases fitting TRBD1. V shed 7 bases and J 7 bases; nucleotides not matched to a gene: 7. The CDR3 is 13 residues long. The germline V gene encodes CDR1 KGHSH and CDR2 LQKENI. The CDR3 here is CASYRTGDAGYTF. Written as DNA, the CDR3 is TGTGCCAGCTACAGGACAGGGGACGCTGGCTACACCTTC.

This clone appeared a few times. The genes are TRBV5-1 and TRBJ2-5; no clear D gene. V lost 1 base and J lost 5, with 3 bases in between. The CDR3 consists of 11 residues. In germline, CDR1 is SGHRS, CDR2 YFSETQ. The CDR3 protein is CASSLYETQYF. The CDR3 DNA is TGCGCCAGCAGCTTGTATGAGACCCAGTACTTC. The complete variable domain, with remaining parts taken from reference TRBV5-1 and TRBJ2-5, reads KAGVTQTPRYLIKTRGQQVTLSCSPISGHRSVSWYQQTPGQGLQFLFEYFSETQRNKGNFPGRFSGRQFSNSRSEMNVSTLELGDSALYLCASSLYETQYFGPGTRLLVL.

This clone was observed a handful of times. This CDR3 is CASSYYRAYGYTF. CDR3 coding DNA: TGTGCCAGCAGTTACTACAGGGCCTATGGCTACACCTTC. V gene TRBV6-5 combines with J gene TRBJ1-2; possibly TRBD1 for D (6 bases). Deletions cut 1 base from V and 4 bases from J, with 7 bases between. Germline V gene data show CDR1 as MNHEY and CDR2 as SVGAGI. The CDR3 loop spans 13 amino acids.

The chain employs TRBV5-6 and TRBJ2-7; TRBD2 aligns across 9 bases. V trimming: 1 base; J trimming: 11 bases; junction bases outside the gene matches: 7. This CDR3 has 13 amino acids. The germline V gene encodes CDR1 SGHDT and CDR2 YYEEEE. In DNA form, the CDR3 reads TGTGCCAGCAGCTTGCGTACTAGCGGGTTGGAGTACTTC. Amino acid sequence: CASSLRTSGLEYF.

The table lists this clone with a few counts. The chain combines TRBV5-1 with TRBJ1-2, with a tentative D call TRBD1 (5 bases). The V gene lost 4 bases and the J gene lost 8 bases, with 21 bases spanning the gap. This CDR3 contains 15 residues. The germline gives CDR1 SGHRS, CDR2 YFSETQ. CDR3 region: CASSPSYRGVKGYTF. CDR3 DNA sequence: TGCGCCAGCAGCCCTTCTTACCGGGGGGTTAAGGGCTACACCTTC.

The chain uses TRBV9 and TRBJ2-2, with 9 bases identical to TRBD2. The CDR3 is 15 residues long. Germline CDR1 and CDR2: SGDLS and YYNGEE. J was trimmed by 6 bases and V by 3 bases; bases with no gene match: 6. CDR3: CASSDTGLAAGELFF. The CDR3 DNA reads as TGTGCCAGCAGCGACACGGGACTAGCCGCCGGGGAGCTGTTTTTT.

This chain links TRBV5-4 with TRBJ2-7; D perhaps matches TRBD2 (6 bases). This CDR3 spans 13 amino acids. CDR1 is SGHNT and CDR2 is YYREEE in the germline V gene (reference sequence). The V end lost 3 bases, the J end lost 5 bases, and 12 bases lay between the germline ends. The CDR3 here is CASSSGLVNEQYF. The CDR3 DNA follows: TGTGCCAGCAGCTCGGGACTGGTTAACGAGCAGTACTTC.

Remarks on this clone: In the same sample, other DNA sequences code for this CDR3. The rearrangement links TRBV7-9 to TRBJ2-1; tentatively, D is TRBD2 (6 bases). Germline V gives CDR1 SEHNR, CDR2 FQNEAQ (reference sequence). Trimming took off 3 bases at V and 1 base at J, with 7 bases between the two ends. This CDR3 is built from 14 residues. The CDR3 region is CASSFGGSYNEQFF. DNA of the CDR3: TGTGCCAGCAGCTTCGGGGGTTCCTACAATGAGCAGTTCTTC.